The 24 T cell receptor beta chains below were found in one sample sequenced in a study of T cell repertoires in cytomegalovirus infection. A single record per CDR3 protein comes from TCRdb applying MiXCR to the reads. Here the sample spans around 47,000 distinct CDR3 sequences, less than 20% being singletons. Antigens of these TCRs are unknown. Sequencing was performed on CD8+ T cells from cultured PBMCs, taken from culture after CMV antigen stimulation. These receptors were obtained from a human donor in good health (CMV status not recorded). Some clones in this sample may be carry-over from other donors' samples.

This clonotype has more than one count but fewer than ten. This chain joins TRBV12-3 or TRBV12-4 and TRBJ2-3; D gene uncertain. This CDR3 has 12 residues. V shed 6 bases and J shed 5 bases, with 9 bases lying between them. This chain's CDR3 is CASSGLRDTQYF. Written as DNA, the CDR3 is TGTGCCAGCAGCGGGCTGAGAGATACGCAGTATTTT.

The V and J genes are TRBV19 and TRBJ1-1; unclear D gene. V lost 3 bases, J lost 0 bases, and 14 bases lay in between. The CDR3 sequence is 16 residues long. CDR1 and CDR2 (germline): LNHDA, SQIVND (reference sequence). This CDR3 reads CASSILGYGMNTEAFF. CDR3 sequence (DNA): TGTGCCAGTAGTATTCTTGGATATGGGATGAACACTGAAGCTTTCTTT. The whole variable domain, remainder taken from reference TRBV19 and TRBJ1-1, is DGGITQSPKYLFRKEGQNVTLSCEQNLNHDAMYWYRQDPGQGLRLIYYSQIVNDFQKGDIAEGYSVSREKKESFPLTVTSAQKNPTAFYLCASSILGYGMNTEAFFGQGTRLTVV.

This clonotype was counted between two and nine times. The chain has TRBV7-9 and TRBJ1-6, with D perhaps matching TRBD1 (6 bases). CDR3 size: 15 residues. Germline V CDR1 and CDR2: SEHNR, FQNEAQ (reference sequence). V lost 5 bases and J lost 7, with 15 bases in between. CDR3 nucleotides: TGTGCCAGCAGCGAAGGAACAGGGTCGAATTCACCCCTCCACTTT. Its translation is CASSEGTGSNSPLHF.

The chain combines TRBV6-2 or TRBV6-3 with TRBJ2-4, with D hard to call. CDR3 length: 16 residues. Germline CDR1 reads MNHEY; CDR2 reads SVGEGT. V was clipped by 4 bases and J by 0 bases, with 13 bases between them. The CDR3 coding sequence is TGTGCCAGCAGTTTAGGCAGAGAGGAAGCCAAAAACATTCAGTACTTC. It yields the protein CASSLGREEAKNIQYF.

This sequence joins TRBV14 and TRBJ1-4, with TRBD1 identical over 7 bases. There are 15 residues in the CDR3. Germline values: CDR1 SGHDN, CDR2 FVKESK. The V gene end was trimmed by 4 bases and the J gene end by 8 bases; junction bases not matched to a gene: 10. This CDR3 is CASSPYRGGGEKLFF. The CDR3 DNA reads as TGTGCCAGCAGCCCCTACAGGGGCGGAGGAGAAAAACTGTTTTTT.

This clonotype occurred a few times. V is TRBV10-3 and J is TRBJ2-5; TRBD1 is a possible D gene (5 bases). The germline CDR1 and CDR2 sequences are ENHRY and SYGVKD. V was pared by 6 bases and J by 2 bases, with 10 bases between. The CDR3 contains 13 residues. The CDR3 is CAIRRGDQETQYF. Written as DNA, the CDR3 is TGTGCCATCAGAAGGGGTGATCAAGAGACCCAGTACTTC.

The V and J genes are TRBV5-5 and TRBJ1-6, with 7 nucleotides matching TRBD1. From germline, CDR1 is SGHKS and CDR2 YYEKEE (reference sequence). The J segment lost 2 bases and the V segment lost 4 bases, leaving 6 bases of the junction unmatched. CDR3 size: 16 residues. Here the CDR3 DNA reads TGTGCCAGCAGCCTGACAGGGAACCCCTATAATTCACCCCTCCACTTT. This gives the protein CASSLTGNPYNSPLHF.

The chain employs TRBV12-3 or TRBV12-4 and TRBJ1-2; D uncertain. V was pared by 1 base and J by 4 bases, with 10 bases between. The CDR3 spans 14 residues. The CDR3 region is CASSLDGLFYGYTF. The CDR3 bases are TGTGCCAGCAGTTTAGATGGGTTGTTCTATGGCTACACCTTC.

This clonotype was seen a few times. The chain recombines TRBV7-8 with TRBJ2-1, with 8 bases identical to TRBD2. Germline trimming cut 5 bases from V and 2 bases from J; bases unmatched to any gene: 8. The length of the CDR3 is 16 residues. CDR1 SGHVS and CDR2 FQNEAQ come from the germline V gene. CDR3 nucleotide sequence: TGTGCCAGCAGCCCGGGAGGGGGGGGGCCCTACAATGAGCAGTTCTTC. This sequence encodes CASSPGGGGPYNEQFF.

This clonotype was found a few times. This rearrangement joins TRBV6-8 to TRBJ2-7; a weak D match, TRBD2 (5 bases). Germline V gene data show CDR1 as MNHGY and CDR2 as SAAAGT. Trimming stripped 2 bases from V and 2 bases from J, with 13 bases between. This CDR3 is 15 amino acids long. CDR3 region: CASSYQGRGPYEQYF. The DNA of the CDR3 is TGTGCCAGCAGTTACCAAGGTCGGGGTCCCTACGAGCAGTACTTC.

This clonotype was seen only a few times. The J gene is TRBJ1-2, the V gene TRBV2; D might be TRBD1 (6 bases). This CDR3 has 17 residues. The germline V gene has CDR1 SNHLY and CDR2 FYNNEI. The V gene lost 3 bases and the J gene lost 0 bases, with 17 bases spanning the gap. As DNA, the CDR3 is TGTGCCAGCAGTGATGGTACAGGACGACAGGCTAACTATGGCTACACCTTC. This gives the protein CASSDGTGRQANYGYTF.

This clonotype was seen more than once but under ten times. The V call is TRBV7-6, the J call TRBJ1-6; D perhaps matches TRBD1 (5 bases). Trimming stripped 5 bases from V and 0 bases from J, with 11 bases between. Germline CDR1 is SGHVS and CDR2 is FNYEAQ. This CDR3 has 16 residues. CDR3 DNA sequence: TGTGCCAGCAGCCCCGGGGCGGTCTCCTATAATTCACCCCTCCACTTT. Translating it yields CASSPGAVSYNSPLHF. Variable domain in full (rest from reference TRBV7-6 and TRBJ1-6): GAGVSQSPRYKVTKRGQDVALRCDPISGHVSLYWYRQALGQGPEFLTYFNYEAQQDKSGLPNDRFSAERPEGSISTLTIQRTEQRDSAMYRCASSPGAVSYNSPLHFGNGTRLTVT.

The chain joins TRBV7-2 to TRBJ2-7; 7 nucleotides match TRBD1. Trimming at V came to 5 bases and at J to 12 bases, leaving 4 bases not matched to a gene. Germline-derived CDR1 and CDR2 are SGHTA and FQGNSA. This CDR3 is 10 amino acids long. This CDR3 is CASSLGTVYF. CDR3 in DNA: TGTGCCAGCAGCCTCGGGACAGTGTACTTC.

The chain joins TRBV6-1 to TRBJ1-1; no firm D call. This CDR3 is 14 amino acids long. Per germline, CDR1 MNHNS and CDR2 SASEGT. Between the trimmed V and J ends, which lost 1 base and 1 base, there was a span of 7 bases. The CDR3 loop is CASSEVDTNTEAFF. The CDR3 DNA sequence: TGTGCCAGCAGTGAAGTGGATACGAACACTGAAGCTTTCTTT.

This clonotype was picked up a small number of times. J is TRBJ2-4 and V is TRBV7-2; the match to TRBD2 covers 9 bases. J gave up 3 bases and V 5 bases, and 17 bases lay outside the gene matches. CDR1 and CDR2 (germline): SGHTA, FQGNSA. The CDR3 runs to 19 residues. CDR3 DNA: TGTGCCAGCAGCCTAGTTGAGGCAGCGGGGGGATACCTCAAAAACATTCAGTACTTC. Its translation: CASSLVEAAGGYLKNIQYF.

This CDR3 is CASSGGTSEEFF. The CDR3 coding sequence is TGTGCCAGCAGTGGAGGGACATCGGAGGAGTTCTTC. The V call is TRBV12-3 or TRBV12-4, the J call TRBJ2-1; D tentatively fits TRBD1 or TRBD2 (6 bases each). V lost 5 bases to trimming and J lost 14 bases, with 16 bases between them. This CDR3 region has 12 residues.

The chain has TRBV12-3 or TRBV12-4 and TRBJ1-1; D might be TRBD1 (5 bases). The CDR3 is 15 amino acids. Between the trimmed V and J ends, which lost 1 base and 1 base, there was a span of 10 bases. Here the CDR3 reads CASSLGQHSNTEAFF. The CDR3 coding sequence is TGTGCCAGCAGTTTAGGACAGCATTCGAACACTGAAGCTTTCTTT.

This clonotype was counted between two and nine times. The J gene is TRBJ2-2, the V gene TRBV7-9; 9 bases agree with TRBD1. The CDR3 has 18 amino acids. V lost 1 base to trimming and J lost 1 base; unmatched junction nucleotides: 7. Germline CDR1 reads SEHNR; CDR2 reads FQNEAQ (reference sequence). CDR3: CASSLGPGQGRNTGELFF. The CDR3 DNA reads as TGTGCCAGCAGCTTAGGACCGGGACAGGGAAGGAACACCGGGGAGCTGTTTTTT.

This clonotype was counted a few times. This rearrangement joins TRBV12-3 or TRBV12-4 to TRBJ1-5; D may be TRBD1 (5 bases). The CDR3 extends over 17 amino acids. V gave up 4 bases and J gave up 3 bases, with 19 bases separating them. The CDR3 is CASSSPRTTIANQPQHF. Here the CDR3 DNA reads TGTGCCAGCAGTTCCCCTAGGACAACGATTGCCAATCAGCCCCAGCATTTT.

The sample holds a few counts of this clonotype. The J gene is TRBJ2-3, the V gene TRBV7-2; 9 positions agree with TRBD1. Germline V gene sequence: CDR1 SGHTA, CDR2 FQGNSA. The V and J ends lost 1 base and 6 bases, in that order; junction bases with no gene match: 11. The length of the CDR3 is 17 residues. Here the CDR3 reads CASSLGGYRGPKDTQYF. Written as DNA, the CDR3 is TGTGCCAGCAGCTTAGGAGGGTACAGGGGGCCCAAGGATACGCAGTATTTT.

The V gene is TRBV29-1, the J gene TRBJ2-7, with a possible D match to TRBD2 (5 bases). V lost 4 bases and J lost 4, with 5 bases in between. Germline CDR1 is SQVTM and CDR2 is ANQGSEA. The CDR3 totals 10 residues. CDR3 protein: CSVGGYEQYF. The CDR3 DNA reads as TGCAGCGTTGGAGGGTACGAGCAGTACTTC.

This clonotype turned up a few times. The chain carries TRBV7-8 and TRBJ1-1; D perhaps matches TRBD1 (5 bases). The CDR3 totals 12 residues. In germline, CDR1 is SGHVS, CDR2 FQNEAQ. V was cut by 2 bases and J by 10 bases, with 11 bases left in between. Here the CDR3 DNA reads TGTGCCAGCAGCTTAAAAAGGGGAACAGCTTTCTTT. It translates to CASSLKRGTAFF.

V is TRBV6-2 or TRBV6-3 and J is TRBJ2-5; the D is unclear. This CDR3 region has 12 residues. Trimming took 5 bases from V and 3 from J, leaving 7 bases between them. CDR1 and CDR2 from the germline V gene are MNHEY and SVGEGT. The CDR3 DNA sequence: TGTGCCAGCAGTCGACAAGAAGAGACCCAGTACTTC. Its translation is CASSRQEETQYF.

The CDR3 bases are TGTGCCAGCAGCTTAGCCCGCGACAGGCTAAGCTCCTACAATGAGCAGTTCTTC. Translating it yields CASSLARDRLSSYNEQFF. The chain uses TRBV7-8 and TRBJ2-1; the D gene is possibly TRBD1 (6 bases). V lost 0 bases, J lost 0 bases, and 15 bases lay in between. The CDR3 spans 18 residues. Per germline, CDR1 SGHVS and CDR2 FQNEAQ.